This T cell receptor beta chain was identified in a study of blood T cells in healthy people across ages. Findings and caveats of the study: Because donor CMV status was unknown, expanded clonotype changes were possibly confounded.

The germline V gene encodes CDR1 SGHRS and CDR2 YFSETQ. This CDR3 spans 16 amino acids. Germline trimming cut 4 bases from V and 4 bases from J; bases unmatched to any gene: 6. Primed by a sample-barcoded 5' primer and a J-beta primer mix, a second PCR proceeded for about 6 to 11 cycles. The template-switch adaptor, which had 12 random nucleotides, put a tag on each cDNA molecule. From the 5' RACE reads, TCRdb called clonotypes with MiXCR, one entry per CDR3 protein. Among around 1.5 million distinct CDR3 sequences, approximately 38% were seen once, and the ten largest hold under 8%. Details on this clonotype: The antigen remains unidentified.

Sequenced material: blood. V usage is TRBV5-1 and J usage is TRBJ2-7, with 15 positions matching TRBD2. The receptor comes from a woman between 18 and 29 years old in good health. In DNA, the CDR3 is TGCGCCAGCAGCCAGGGACTAGCGGGGGGCAGATACGAGCAGTACTTC. Translating it yields CASSQGLAGGRYEQYF.